This TCR beta chain is drawn from a study of naive and memory T cell subsets. Study-level results: Naive repertoires, especially CD8, held a few larger clonotypes, possibly memory cells re-expressing CD45RA.

Two oligonucleotides, mixed equimolar, formed the beta constant-region primer covering TRBC1 and TRBC2. Four rounds of PCR amplified the ligated cDNA using nested alpha and beta constant-region primers plus SP2. TCRdb independently ran MiXCR on the UMI-ligation and nested PCR reads; one entry per CDR3 protein. The table records tens of thousands of distinct CDR3 sequences, approximately 10% of them present only once. For this clonotype: Its antigen remains unidentified.

Trimming cost V 1 base and J 9 bases; bases outside gene matches: 12. Germline lookup yields CDR1 LGHNA and CDR2 YSLEER. The CDR3 is 16 amino acids. Sequenced sample: naive CD4+ T cells from blood. The clonotype originates from a human donor in good health. V is TRBV4-3 and J is TRBJ1-2; 9 positions match TRBD1. The CDR3 here is CASSQVLGGTGKSYTF. CDR3 in DNA: TGCGCCAGCAGCCAAGTGTTGGGCGGGACAGGGAAGAGCTACACCTTC.